These T cell receptor beta chains were read from a single sample in a study of cytomegalovirus exposure and HLA in healthy donors. Data came from immunoSEQ multiplex PCR; TCRdb stores just in-frame clones and leaves some out. The sample holds about 180,000 clones, 85% to 90% seen once. The sequenced sample consisted of PBMCs. All receptors come from a woman in her 30s in good health and CMV-seronegative. Each CDR3 is given with its conserved first and last residue. The order of the fields is J gene, clone size, V gene, D gene, CDR3 DNA, CDR3 protein. D genes are given only for firm matches. The size entry is marked missing in some rows and otherwise reads once, few, many or a size class.

J gene: TRBJ2-1
clone size: once
V gene: TRBV6-1
D gene: NA
CDR3 DNA: TGTGCCAGCAGTGTGATCCGGGGGATGAATGAGCAGTTCTTC
CDR3 protein: CASSVIRGMNEQFF

J gene: TRBJ1-6
clone size: NA
V gene: TRBV9
D gene: TRBD1
CDR3 DNA: TGTGCCAGCAGCGTAGCGGACAGGGGTAATTCACCCCTCCACTTT
CDR3 protein: CASSVADRGNSPLHF

J gene: TRBJ2-5
clone size: NA
V gene: TRBV11-2
D gene: TRBD1
CDR3 DNA: TGTGCCAGCAGCTCTCACTCCGGGACAGGACAAGAGACCCAGTACTTC
CDR3 protein: CASSSHSGTGQETQYF

J gene: TRBJ2-2
clone size: NA
V gene: TRBV5-1
D gene: NA
CDR3 DNA: TGCGCCAGCCACCAGGGCTACACCGGGGAGCTGTTTTTT
CDR3 protein: CASHQGYTGELFF

J gene: TRBJ2-3
clone size: NA
V gene: TRBV9
D gene: NA
CDR3 DNA: TGTGCCAGCAGCGTAACTCCACAGGGAAATTTTGGCACAGATACGCAGTATTTT
CDR3 protein: CASSVTPQGNFGTDTQYF

J gene: TRBJ2-1
clone size: NA
V gene: TRBV13
D gene: TRBD1
CDR3 DNA: TGTGCCAGCAGCCCCCGGACAGGGCAGGGTGAGCAGTTCTTC
CDR3 protein: CASSPRTGQGEQFF

J gene: TRBJ2-1
clone size: NA
V gene: TRBV7-2
D gene: TRBD2
CDR3 DNA: TGTGCCAGCAGCCATAGCGGGGGGGCCTACAATGAGCAGTTCTTC
CDR3 protein: CASSHSGGAYNEQFF

J gene: TRBJ2-2
clone size: NA
V gene: TRBV10-3
D gene: TRBD1
CDR3 DNA: TGTGCCATCAATCAGGGGGCGAACAGGGAGCTGTTTTTT
CDR3 protein: CAINQGANRELFF

J gene: TRBJ2-7
clone size: NA
V gene: TRBV9
D gene: TRBD2
CDR3 DNA: TGTGCCAGCAGCGTAGTGGGGGGGGAGCAGTACTTC
CDR3 protein: CASSVVGGEQYF

J gene: TRBJ1-6
clone size: NA
V gene: TRBV5-5
D gene: TRBD1
CDR3 DNA: TGTGCCAGCAGCTTGGGGACAGGGAATTCACCCCTCCACTTT
CDR3 protein: CASSLGTGNSPLHF

J gene: TRBJ2-2
clone size: NA
V gene: TRBV11-2
D gene: TRBD2
CDR3 DNA: TGTGCCAGCAGCCGGGGGGAGGGACTAGCTGGTACCGGGGAGCTGTTTTTT
CDR3 protein: CASSRGEGLAGTGELFF

J gene: TRBJ2-7
clone size: once
V gene: TRBV7-9
D gene: NA
CDR3 DNA: TGTGCCAGCAGCTTAACCAGCAGGGACGAGCAGTACTTC
CDR3 protein: CASSLTSRDEQYF

J gene: TRBJ1-2
clone size: few
V gene: TRBV7-9
D gene: TRBD1
CDR3 DNA: TGTGCCAGCAGCTCACCGGGACAGGGGGCTTCCTACACCTTC
CDR3 protein: CASSSPGQGASYTF

J gene: TRBJ2-7
clone size: NA
V gene: TRBV2
D gene: NA
CDR3 DNA: TGTGCCAGCAGCAATGTACGACTCTTCTACGAGCAGTACTTC
CDR3 protein: CASSNVRLFYEQYF